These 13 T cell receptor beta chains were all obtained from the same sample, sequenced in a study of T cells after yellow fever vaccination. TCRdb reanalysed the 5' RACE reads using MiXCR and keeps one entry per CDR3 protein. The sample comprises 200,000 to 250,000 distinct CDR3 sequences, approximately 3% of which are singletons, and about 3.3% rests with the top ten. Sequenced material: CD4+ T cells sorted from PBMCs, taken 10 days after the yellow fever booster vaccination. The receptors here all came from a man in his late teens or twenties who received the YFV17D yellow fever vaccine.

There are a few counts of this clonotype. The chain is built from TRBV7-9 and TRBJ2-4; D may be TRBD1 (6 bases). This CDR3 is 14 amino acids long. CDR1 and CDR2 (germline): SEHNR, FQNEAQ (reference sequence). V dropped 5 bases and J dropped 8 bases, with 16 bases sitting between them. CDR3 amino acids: CASSITGMWDIQYF. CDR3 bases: TGTGCCAGCAGCATAACAGGGATGTGGGACATTCAGTACTTC.

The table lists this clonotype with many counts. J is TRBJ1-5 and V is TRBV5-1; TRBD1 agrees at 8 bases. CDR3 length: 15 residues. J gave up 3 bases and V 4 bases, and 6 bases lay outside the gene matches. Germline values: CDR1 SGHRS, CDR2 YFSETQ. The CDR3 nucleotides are TGCGCCAGCAGCGTCGGGACAGGCTACAATCAGCCCCAGCATTTT. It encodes CASSVGTGYNQPQHF.

CDR3 nucleotides: TGTGCCAGCAGTTACCCCGGGACAGGGACTTATAGCAATCAGCCCCAGCATTTT. It specifies CASSYPGTGTYSNQPQHF. This chain joins TRBV6-2 or TRBV6-3 and TRBJ1-5, with 9 nucleotides matching TRBD1. This CDR3 has 18 amino acids. Looked up from germline, CDR1 is MNHEY and CDR2 is SVGEGT. The V segment lost 2 bases and the J segment 0 bases; nucleotides outside the gene matches: 8.

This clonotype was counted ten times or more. The CDR3 here is CAISESTRQGSNQPQHF. As DNA, the CDR3 is TGTGCCATCAGTGAGTCGACTCGACAGGGTAGCAATCAGCCCCAGCATTTT. The V and J genes are TRBV10-3 and TRBJ1-5; 7 nucleotides line up with TRBD1. The CDR3 totals 17 residues. The germline gives CDR1 ENHRY, CDR2 SYGVKD. V shed 0 bases and J 0 bases; nucleotides not matched to a gene: 5.

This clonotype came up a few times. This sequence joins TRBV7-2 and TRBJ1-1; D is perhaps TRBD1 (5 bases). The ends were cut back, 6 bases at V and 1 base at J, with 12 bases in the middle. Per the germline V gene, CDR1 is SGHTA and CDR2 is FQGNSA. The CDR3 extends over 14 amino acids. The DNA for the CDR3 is TGTGCCAGCAGGGTGGGAACAGGGAACACTGAAGCTTTCTTT. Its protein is CASRVGTGNTEAFF. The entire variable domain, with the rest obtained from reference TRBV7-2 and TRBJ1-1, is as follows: GAGVSQSPSNKVTEKGKDVELRCDPISGHTALYWYRQSLGQGLEFLIYFQGNSAPDKSGLPSDRFSAERTGGSVSTLTIQRTQQEDSAVYLCASRVGTGNTEAFFGQGTRLTVV.

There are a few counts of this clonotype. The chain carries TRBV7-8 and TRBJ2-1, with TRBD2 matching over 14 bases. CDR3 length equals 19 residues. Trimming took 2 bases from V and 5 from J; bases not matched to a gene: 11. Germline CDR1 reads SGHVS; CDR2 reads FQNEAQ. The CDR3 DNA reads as TGTGCCAGCAGCTTAAGAATTGGAGAGACTAGCGGGGGGGACAATGAGCAGTTCTTC. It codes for CASSLRIGETSGGDNEQFF. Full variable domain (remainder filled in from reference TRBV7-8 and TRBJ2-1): GAGVSQSPRYKVAKRGQDVALRCDPISGHVSLFWYQQALGQGPEFLTYFQNEAQLDKSGLPSDRFFAERPEGSVSTLKIQRTQQEDSAVYLCASSLRIGETSGGDNEQFFGPGTRLTVL.

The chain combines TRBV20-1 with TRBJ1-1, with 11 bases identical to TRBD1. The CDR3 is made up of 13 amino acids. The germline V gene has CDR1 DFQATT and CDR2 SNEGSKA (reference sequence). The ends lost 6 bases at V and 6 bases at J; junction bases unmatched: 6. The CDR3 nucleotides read TGCAGTGCCTATGGACAGGGGGCCTCTGAAGCTTTCTTT. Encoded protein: CSAYGQGASEAFF.

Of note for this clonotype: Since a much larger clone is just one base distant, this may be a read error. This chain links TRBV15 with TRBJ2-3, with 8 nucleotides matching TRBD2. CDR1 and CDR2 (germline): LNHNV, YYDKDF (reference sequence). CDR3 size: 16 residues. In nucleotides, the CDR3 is TGTGCCACCAGCAGAGAGCGGGGGGTGAGCACAGATAGGCAGTATTTT. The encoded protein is CATSRERGVSTDRQYF.

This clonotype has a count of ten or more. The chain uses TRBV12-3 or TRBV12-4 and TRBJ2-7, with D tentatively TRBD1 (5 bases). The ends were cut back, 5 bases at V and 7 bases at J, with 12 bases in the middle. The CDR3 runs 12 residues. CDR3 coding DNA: TGTGCCAGCAGTAGACCTCCAGGGGAGCAGTACTTC. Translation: CASSRPPGEQYF.

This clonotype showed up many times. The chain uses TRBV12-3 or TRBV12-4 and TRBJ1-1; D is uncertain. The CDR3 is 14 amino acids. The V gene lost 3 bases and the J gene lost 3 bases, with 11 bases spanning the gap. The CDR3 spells CASSLSPRDTEAFF. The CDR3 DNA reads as TGTGCCAGCAGTTTGTCCCCTAGGGACACTGAAGCTTTCTTT.

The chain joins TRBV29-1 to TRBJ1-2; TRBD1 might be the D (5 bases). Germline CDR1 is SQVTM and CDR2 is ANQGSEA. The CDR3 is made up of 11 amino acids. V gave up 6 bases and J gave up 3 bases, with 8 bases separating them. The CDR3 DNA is TGCAGCGTCGACAGATACTATGGCTACACCTTC. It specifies CSVDRYYGYTF.

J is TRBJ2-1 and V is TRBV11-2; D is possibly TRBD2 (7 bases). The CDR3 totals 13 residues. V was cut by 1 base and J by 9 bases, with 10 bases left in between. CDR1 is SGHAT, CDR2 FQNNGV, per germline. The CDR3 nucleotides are TGTGCCAGCAGCTTAGTTAGGGGGGGTGAGCAGTTCTTC. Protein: CASSLVRGGEQFF.

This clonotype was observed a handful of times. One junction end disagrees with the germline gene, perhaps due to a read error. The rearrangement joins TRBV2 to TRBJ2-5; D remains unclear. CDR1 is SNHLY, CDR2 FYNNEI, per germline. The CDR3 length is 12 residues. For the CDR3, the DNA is TGTGCCAGCACTGAAAGGGCAGAGACCCAGTACTTC. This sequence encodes CASTERAETQYF.